These T cell receptor beta chains were read from a single sample in a study of technical replicates of blood from four donors. Profiling relied on immunoSEQ multiplex PCR, and the TCRdb table lists in-frame clones only, not all of them. This sample has under 95,000 clones; about 93% occur once, and the top ten carry 0.25%. Input material: T cells isolated from PBMCs. Source of these receptors: a human donor in good health. CDR3s include the opening cysteine and the closing phenylalanine or tryptophan. The D gene is left open where the match is weak. Expanded clones are given a class, and other clones once, few, many or no size at all.

V	D	size	J	CDR3	DNA
TRBV7-6	.	.	TRBJ2-3	CASSLAGASTDTQYF	TGTGCCAGCAGCTTAGCAGGGGCCAGCACAGATACGCAGTATTTT
TRBV2	.	.	TRBJ1-2	CASLKQGENGYTF	TGTGCCAGCTTAAAACAGGGAGAGAATGGCTACACCTTC
TRBV7-2	TRBD1	.	TRBJ1-4	CASSSQGGTNEKLFF	TGTGCCAGCAGCTCACAAGGGGGCACTAATGAAAAACTGTTTTTT
TRBV5-1	TRBD2	.	TRBJ2-5	CASSLRGGFQETQYF	TGCGCCAGCAGCTTGCGGGGGGGGTTCCAAGAGACCCAGTACTTC
TRBV18	TRBD2	.	TRBJ2-1	CASSPGLAGKNEQFF	TGTGCCAGCTCACCGGGACTAGCGGGAAAGAATGAGCAGTTCTTC
TRBV6-5	.	.	TRBJ2-3	CASSRGGQGTDTQYF	TGTGCCAGCAGTCGTGGGGGCCAGGGCACAGATACGCAGTATTTT
TRBV4-1	.	.	TRBJ2-1	CASSQDWGGVNEQFF	TGCGCCAGCAGCCAAGATTGGGGGGGCGTCAATGAGCAGTTCTTC
TRBV11-3	.	few	TRBJ2-7	CASSLGHSYEQYF	TGTGCCAGCAGCCTAGGACATTCCTACGAGCAGTACTTC
TRBV9	TRBD2	.	TRBJ2-2	CASSAHGLGGTGELFF	TGTGCCAGCAGCGCCCACGGACTAGGAGGCACCGGGGAGCTGTTTTTT
TRBV9	.	.	TRBJ2-2	CASSFDRAGTGELFF	TGTGCCAGCAGTTTCGATAGGGCGGGAACCGGGGAGCTGTTTTTT
TRBV14	TRBD1	.	TRBJ2-1	CASSRTEGQENGEQFF	TGTGCCAGCAGCCGAACGGAGGGACAGGAGAATGGTGAGCAGTTCTTC
TRBV28	.	.	TRBJ1-5	CASRHQGILSNQPQHF	TGTGCCAGCAGACATCAGGGGATTTTGAGCAATCAGCCCCAGCATTTT
TRBV10-2	TRBD1	.	TRBJ1-2	CASTPGDRGGIVRYTF	TGCGCCAGCACCCCTGGAGACAGGGGAGGCATTGTACGCTACACCTTC
TRBV7-2	.	.	TRBJ2-1	CASTTGLRQFGEQFF	TGTGCCAGCACCACCGGCCTGAGACAGTTCGGTGAGCAGTTCTTC
TRBV5-1	TRBD1	.	TRBJ2-2	CASSLGQGTGELFF	TGCGCCAGCAGCTTGGGACAGGGGACCGGGGAGCTGTTTTTT
TRBV7-6	.	.	TRBJ1-3	CASSSRRSGNTIYF	TGTGCCAGCAGCTCCAGGAGGTCTGGAAACACCATATATTTT
TRBV29-1	.	.	TRBJ2-5	CSVKRFQETQYF	TGCAGCGTAAAGCGTTTTCAAGAGACCCAGTACTTC
TRBV27	TRBD2	once	TRBJ2-1	CASSPPASGVGNEQFF	TGTGCCAGCAGTCCCCCGGCTAGCGGAGTCGGCAATGAGCAGTTCTTC
TRBV4-1	.	.	TRBJ2-7	CASSQVRGGSFYEQYF	TGCGCCAGCAGCCAAGTACGCGGGGGCAGTTTCTACGAGCAGTACTTC
TRBV2	TRBD1	.	TRBJ2-7	CASSWDRSTYEQYF	TGTGCCAGCAGCTGGGACAGGTCGACCTACGAGCAGTACTTC
TRBV5-1	TRBD1	.	TRBJ1-5	CASSVQGGSQPQHF	TGCGCCAGCAGCGTCCAGGGGGGCTCTCAGCCCCAGCATTTT
TRBV5-6	.	.	TRBJ2-5	CASSLSSFRPQETQYF	TGTGCCAGCAGCTTGTCTAGTTTTAGGCCCCAAGAGACCCAGTACTTC
TRBV6-1	TRBD1	.	TRBJ1-4	CASSDNPGGLYSTNEKLFF	TGTGCCAGCAGTGACAACCCAGGGGGTCTATACTCAACTAATGAAAAACTGTTTTTT
TRBV10-2	.	.	TRBJ2-1	CASGGRGRLQYEQFF	TGCGCCAGCGGGGGCAGGGGAAGGCTACAATATGAGCAGTTCTTC
TRBV5-8	TRBD2	.	TRBJ2-1	CASSSPGSGGPNEQFF	TGTGCCAGCAGCTCTCCGGGGAGCGGGGGGCCTAATGAGCAGTTCTTC
TRBV4-2	TRBD1	once	TRBJ2-1	CASSQSNQGERDEQFF	TGTGCCAGCAGCCAAAGTAATCAGGGGGAGAGGGACGAGCAGTTCTTC
TRBV2	TRBD1	.	TRBJ2-1	CASTRGTGRGLNEQFF	TGTGCCAGCACACGTGGGACAGGGAGGGGGTTGAATGAGCAGTTCTTC
TRBV7-9	.	.	TRBJ1-2	CASSLAGGHYGYTF	TGTGCCAGCAGCTTAGCGGGGGGACACTATGGCTACACCTTC
TRBV15	.	.	TRBJ2-3	CATSRKRGTGSTDTQYF	TGTGCCACCAGCAGAAAAAGGGGAACAGGGTCGACAGATACGCAGTATTTT
TRBV27	.	.	TRBJ1-1	CASSLYTGSTEAFF	TGTGCCAGCAGTTTATACACAGGGTCCACTGAAGCTTTCTTT
TRBV15	.	once	TRBJ2-4	CATSPERELAKNIQYF	TGTGCCACCAGCCCCGAGAGGGAACTAGCCAAAAACATTCAGTACTTC
TRBV4-1	.	once	TRBJ1-1	CASSHNGAMNTEAFF	TGCGCCAGCAGCCATAACGGTGCGATGAACACTGAAGCTTTCTTT
TRBV28	TRBD2	.	TRBJ2-7	CASSYFSGSGGYEQYF	TGTGCCAGCAGTTACTTTAGCGGGAGTGGCGGCTACGAGCAGTACTTC
TRBV4-2	TRBD2	once	TRBJ2-3	CASSQVGAGGVADTQYF	TGTGCCAGCAGCCAAGTCGGAGCGGGGGGGGTTGCAGATACGCAGTATTTT
TRBV6-4	TRBD1	.	TRBJ1-2	CASSDSGQGLYGYTF	TGTGCCAGCAGTGACTCCGGACAGGGGCTCTATGGCTACACCTTC
TRBV27	.	.	TRBJ2-7	CASSLYPGGGVSSYEQYF	TGTGCCAGCAGTTTATACCCCGGCGGCGGGGTAAGCTCCTACGAGCAGTACTTC
TRBV6-1	TRBD1	.	TRBJ1-1	CASSAGQGNTEAFF	TGTGCCAGCAGTGCAGGACAGGGGAACACTGAAGCTTTCTTT
TRBV5-1	.	.	TRBJ2-3	CASSLGEGADTQYF	TGCGCCAGCAGCTTGGGAGAGGGAGCAGATACGCAGTATTTT
TRBV18	TRBD2	.	TRBJ2-7	CASSPPSGRKGYEQYF	TGTGCCAGCTCACCGCCTAGCGGGAGGAAAGGGTACGAGCAGTACTTC
TRBV16	.	.	TRBJ1-6	CASSPSWPGYNSPLHF	TGTGCCAGCAGCCCCTCCTGGCCAGGTTATAATTCACCCCTCCACTTT
TRBV9	TRBD2	.	TRBJ2-7	CASSGGLAGVYEQYF	TGTGCCAGCAGCGGGGGACTAGCGGGAGTATACGAGCAGTACTTC
TRBV19	.	.	TRBJ1-5	CASSIVPGHNLPGNQPQHF	TGTGCCAGTAGTATAGTTCCGGGACACAACCTCCCGGGGAATCAGCCCCAGCATTTT
TRBV28	.	.	TRBJ2-7	CASSASPYEQYF	TGTGCCAGCAGTGCGTCCCCCTACGAGCAGTACTTC
TRBV25-1	TRBD1	.	TRBJ1-2	CASSGPRGLANYGYTF	TGTGCCAGCAGTGGCCCCAGGGGGTTAGCTAACTATGGCTACACCTTC
TRBV29-1	.	.	TRBJ2-1	CSVGFNLVVYNEQFF	TGCAGCGTTGGGTTCAATCTAGTGGTCTACAATGAGCAGTTCTTC
TRBV4-1	TRBD1	.	TRBJ2-7	CASSQVGTGVVEQYF	TGCGCCAGCAGCCAAGTGGGGACAGGGGTAGTCGAGCAGTACTTC
TRBV6-5	TRBD2	.	TRBJ2-7	CASRETSGSFDEQYF	TGTGCCAGCAGGGAAACTAGCGGGAGTTTCGACGAGCAGTACTTC
TRBV5-4	.	.	TRBJ2-5	CASSQQETQYF	TGTGCCAGCAGCCAACAAGAGACCCAGTACTTC
TRBV29-1	.	.	TRBJ1-2	CSVVSRANYGYTF	TGCAGCGTTGTCAGCAGGGCTAACTATGGCTACACCTTC
TRBV30	.	.	TRBJ1-5	CAWSVRENQPQHF	TGTGCCTGGAGTGTACGGGAGAATCAGCCCCAGCATTTT
TRBV19	.	.	TRBJ1-4	CASSIPREVREKLFF	TGTGCCAGTAGTATTCCTCGGGAAGTTCGAGAAAAACTGTTTTTT
TRBV7-9	TRBD1	.	TRBJ1-4	CASSSWDRENEKLFF	TGTGCCAGCAGCTCCTGGGACAGGGAGAATGAAAAACTGTTTTTT
TRBV5-6	.	.	TRBJ2-1	CASSGRGTYNEQFF	TGTGCCAGCAGCGGGCGGGGAACCTACAATGAGCAGTTCTTC
TRBV27	TRBD1	.	TRBJ1-1	CASRTGIPMNTEAFF	TGTGCCAGCAGGACAGGGATCCCCATGAACACTGAAGCTTTCTTT